This passage covers 30 T cell receptor beta chains from one sample sequenced in a study of T cell changes during pregnancy in multiple sclerosis. Data came from immunoSEQ multiplex PCR; TCRdb stores just in-frame clones and leaves some out. The repertoire includes about 110,000 clones, around 93% of them detected once, and roughly 1.5% sits in the top ten. Here the sequenced sample was peripheral blood, taken after pregnancy. These receptors all come from a female donor with multiple sclerosis, enrolled in a pregnancy study.

V gene TRBV19 combines with J gene TRBJ2-1; 10 bases align to TRBD2. Trimming at V came to 2 bases and at J to 4 bases, leaving 5 bases not matched to a gene. The CDR3 is 16 amino acids. Germline assignment: CDR1 LNHDA and CDR2 SQIVND (reference sequence). The CDR3 DNA is TGTGCCAGTAGTATAAGCGGGAGGGCCCCATACAATGAGCAGTTCTTC. It translates to CASSISGRAPYNEQFF.

J is TRBJ1-5 and V is TRBV19; 9 bases agree with TRBD1. There are 15 residues in the CDR3. Germline V gene lookup returns CDR1 LNHDA and CDR2 SQIVND (reference sequence). The ends lost 7 bases at V and 3 bases at J; junction bases unmatched: 7. The DNA for the CDR3 is TGTGCCAGTACTCCAGGACAGGGGATCAATCAGCCCCAGCATTTT. This encodes CASTPGQGINQPQHF.

This clone turned up a few times. This rearrangement joins TRBV20-1 to TRBJ1-1; TRBD1 agrees at 11 bases. V lost 6 bases to trimming and J lost 12 bases; unmatched junction nucleotides: 3. Germline V lookup: CDR1 DFQATT, CDR2 SNEGSKA (reference sequence). CDR3 length equals 10 residues. The CDR3 reads CSAGDRGTFF. The CDR3 nucleotides read TGCAGTGCGGGGGACAGGGGGACTTTCTTT.

V and J are TRBV6-1 and TRBJ1-1; D unresolved. Germline V CDR1 and CDR2: MNHNS, SASEGT. With 7 bases removed from V and 1 base from J, the gap between germline ends came to 13 bases. CDR3 length: 14 residues. CDR3 sequence reads: CASKSKEGNTEAFF. The CDR3 coding sequence is TGTGCCAGCAAAAGTAAGGAGGGGAACACTGAAGCTTTCTTT.

The chain links TRBV6-4 to TRBJ2-3, with 8 bases matching TRBD1. With 0 bases clipped from V and 2 bases from J, the junction kept 1 base outside the gene matches. The CDR3 is made up of 15 amino acids. Germline V gene sequence: CDR1 MRHNA, CDR2 SNTAGT. The CDR3 protein is CASSDSQGATDTQYF. CDR3 DNA: TGTGCCAGCAGTGACTCGCAGGGGGCCACAGATACGCAGTATTTT.

This chain uses TRBV2 with TRBJ1-5; 11 nucleotides match TRBD1. V lost 5 bases, J lost 4 bases, and 4 bases stayed unmatched. There are 15 residues in the CDR3. Germline assignment: CDR1 SNHLY and CDR2 FYNNEI. CDR3 nucleotide sequence: TGTGCCAGCAGTATACGGGACAGGGGGAATCAGCCCCAGCATTTT. Translated: CASSIRDRGNQPQHF.

The genes are TRBV27 and TRBJ2-7; 12 bases align to TRBD1. There are 14 residues in the CDR3. Germline CDR1 and CDR2: MNHEY and SMNVEV (reference sequence). Trimming at V came to 5 bases and at J to 5 bases, leaving 4 bases not matched to a gene. CDR3 nucleotide sequence: TGTGCCAGCAGTCCCGGGACAGGGGGCAACGAGCAGTACTTC. Encoded protein: CASSPGTGGNEQYF.

The gene calls are TRBV5-1 and TRBJ2-7, with TRBD2 as a possible D gene (7 bases). The CDR3 is 15 amino acids. CDR1 and CDR2 from the germline V gene are SGHRS and YFSETQ. The germline V and J ends were trimmed by 1 base and 5 bases, with 16 bases remaining between them. Written as DNA, the CDR3 is TGCGCCAGCAGCTTGTCGGGGGGCGTGAGGAACGAGCAGTACTTC. Its translation is CASSLSGGVRNEQYF.

The chain has TRBV18 and TRBJ2-3; maybe TRBD2 (5 bases). Looked up from germline, CDR1 is KGHSH and CDR2 is LQKENI. The length of the CDR3 is 15 residues. V lost 4 bases and J lost 1, with 12 bases in between. The CDR3 DNA sequence: TGTGCCAGCTCACTTTCGTCAGCGGGCACAGATACGCAGTATTTT. As protein: CASSLSSAGTDTQYF. Looking up the rest from reference TRBV18 and TRBJ2-3 gives the full variable domain: NAGVMQNPRHLVRRRGQEARLRCSPMKGHSHVYWYRQLPEEGLKFMVYLQKENIIDESGMPKERFSAEFPKEGPSILRIQQVVRGDSAAYFCASSLSSAGTDTQYFGPGTRLTVL.

The chain is built from TRBV5-1 and TRBJ2-1, with TRBD2 matching over 8 bases. Germline V gene data show CDR1 as SGHRS and CDR2 as YFSETQ. The CDR3 length is 15 residues. Trimming took 0 bases from V and 7 from J; bases not matched to a gene: 6. CDR3 loop: CASSLEGLGWNEQFF. CDR3 in DNA: TGCGCCAGCAGCTTGGAGGGACTAGGATGGAATGAGCAGTTCTTC.

The J gene is TRBJ2-5, the V gene TRBV2, with 10 bases aligning to TRBD1. J lost 3 bases, V lost 6 bases, and 10 bases had no gene match. This CDR3 has 16 residues. Germline V gene sequence: CDR1 SNHLY, CDR2 FYNNEI. The CDR3 bases are TGTGCCAGCAGCCAGTTCGTAGGGACAGGGGAAGAGACCCAGTACTTC. Translation gives CASSQFVGTGEETQYF. Combining the CDR3 with reference TRBV2 and TRBJ2-5 gives the whole variable domain EPEVTQTPSHQVTQMGQEVILRCVPISNHLYFYWYRQILGQKVEFLVSFYNNEISEKSEIFDDQFSVERPDGSNFTLKIRSTKLEDSAMYFCASSQFVGTGEETQYFGPGTRLLVL.

This sequence joins TRBV28 and TRBJ2-7; 7 bases match TRBD1. Germline CDR1 MDHEN, CDR2 SYDVKM. The CDR3 runs 15 residues. Trimming took 6 bases from V and 0 from J; bases not matched to a gene: 8. The CDR3 bases are TGTGCCAGCAGCGTGGGACAGAGAGTCTCCTACGAGCAGTACTTC. Its protein product is CASSVGQRVSYEQYF.

The chain couples TRBV9 to TRBJ1-5; D perhaps matches TRBD1 (6 bases). Trimming pared 4 bases from V and 3 bases from J, leaving 11 bases between. CDR1 SGDLS and CDR2 YYNGEE come from the germline V gene. The CDR3 covers 14 residues. CDR3 nucleotide sequence: TGTGCCAGCAGCCAGACAGGTTCCAATCAGCCCCAGCATTTT. Amino acid sequence: CASSQTGSNQPQHF.

The chain is built from TRBV4-2 and TRBJ1-6; D gene uncertain. This CDR3 has 15 residues. Deletions cut 1 base from V and 4 bases from J, with 8 bases between. The germline gives CDR1 LGHNA, CDR2 YNFKEQ. The CDR3 coding sequence is TGTGCCAGCAGCCAAGTTGGCCTTTATAATTCACCCCTCCACTTT. It translates to CASSQVGLYNSPLHF.

The chain has TRBV6-4 and TRBJ1-5, with 9 positions matching TRBD1. Germline V CDR1 and CDR2: MRHNA, SNTAGT. CDR3 size: 17 residues. V gave up 0 bases and J gave up 4 bases; unmatched junction bases: 7. The CDR3, as DNA: TGTGCCAGCAGTGACTCTAGGTTAGGACAGGGGAATCAGCCCCAGCATTTT. This gives the protein CASSDSRLGQGNQPQHF.

The chain uses TRBV5-6 and TRBJ1-2; D possibly corresponds to TRBD1 (6 bases). This CDR3 comprises 13 residues. Deletions cut 2 bases from V and 8 bases from J, with 13 bases between. The germline gives CDR1 SGHDT, CDR2 YYEEEE. The CDR3 DNA is TGTGCCAGCAGCTTTTCAGGGGCAAGGGGCTACACCTTC. Translated: CASSFSGARGYTF.

The chain has TRBV10-3 and TRBJ1-5; the match to TRBD1 covers 8 bases. After removal of 8 bases from V and 3 bases from J, the junction contained 6 bases not matched to a gene. CDR3 length: 14 residues. CDR1 is ENHRY and CDR2 is SYGVKD in the germline V gene. The CDR3 loop is CAIRGQANNQPQHF. DNA for the CDR3: TGTGCCATCCGGGGACAGGCCAACAATCAGCCCCAGCATTTT.

The chain is built from TRBV15 and TRBJ1-1; tentatively, D is TRBD1 (5 bases). Trimming shortened V by 5 bases and J by 1 base, and 14 bases separated the two germline ends. Germline V gene data show CDR1 as LNHNV and CDR2 as YYDKDF (reference sequence). CDR3 length equals 15 residues. CDR3 in DNA: TGTGCCACCAGCCCCGGGCGGGGGGGGAACACTGAAGCTTTCTTT. It is translated as CATSPGRGGNTEAFF.

As DNA, the CDR3 is TGTGCCAGCAGTTTCTTACAGGGGGCAGGGACGCAGTATTTT. Translation gives CASSFLQGAGTQYF. This rearrangement joins TRBV27 to TRBJ2-3; TRBD1 aligns across 9 bases. V was clipped by 3 bases and J by 9 bases; unmatched bases: 7. The CDR3 length is 14 residues. The germline V gene has CDR1 MNHEY and CDR2 SMNVEV (reference sequence).

DNA for the CDR3: TGTGCCATCAGTGAGTCGAGCATGCAGTACTTC. Residues: CAISESSMQYF. The V and J genes are TRBV10-3 and TRBJ2-7; D not resolved. The CDR3 is made up of 11 amino acids. Trimming removed 0 bases from V and 9 bases from J, with 6 bases in between. Germline loops: CDR1 ENHRY, CDR2 SYGVKD.

The chain combines TRBV19 with TRBJ1-1; D unresolved. The CDR3 contains 16 residues. Germline lookup yields CDR1 LNHDA and CDR2 SQIVND (reference sequence). Trimming took 2 bases from V and 2 from J, leaving 15 bases between them. CDR3 sequence: CASSITSWQVNTEAFF. CDR3 DNA sequence: TGTGCCAGTAGTATAACGTCTTGGCAGGTTAACACTGAAGCTTTCTTT. Full variable domain (remainder filled in from reference TRBV19 and TRBJ1-1): DGGITQSPKYLFRKEGQNVTLSCEQNLNHDAMYWYRQDPGQGLRLIYYSQIVNDFQKGDIAEGYSVSREKKESFPLTVTSAQKNPTAFYLCASSITSWQVNTEAFFGQGTRLTVV.

In nucleotides, the CDR3 is TGCGCCAGCACCAAGCAGAAGGAGGGCGAGCAGTACTTC. Protein sequence: CASTKQKEGEQYF. V usage is TRBV5-1 and J usage is TRBJ2-7; tentatively, D is TRBD2 (6 bases). This CDR3 comprises 13 residues. With 6 bases removed from V and 6 bases from J, the gap between germline ends came to 16 bases. CDR1 is SGHRS and CDR2 is YFSETQ in the germline V gene. Variable domain in full (rest from reference TRBV5-1 and TRBJ2-7): KAGVTQTPRYLIKTRGQQVTLSCSPISGHRSVSWYQQTPGQGLQFLFEYFSETQRNKGNFPGRFSGRQFSNSRSEMNVSTLELGDSALYLCASTKQKEGEQYFGPGTRLTVT.

V usage is TRBV5-4 and J usage is TRBJ1-1; D is perhaps TRBD1 (6 bases). The V end was cut by 4 bases, the J end by 3 bases, with 13 bases between. This CDR3 has 14 amino acids. Germline V lookup: CDR1 SGHNT, CDR2 YYREEE (reference sequence). The CDR3 sequence: CASSPGGAYTEAFF. The CDR3 DNA reads as TGTGCCAGCAGCCCCGGGGGGGCCTACACTGAAGCTTTCTTT.

The chain recombines TRBV19 with TRBJ2-1, with 10 bases aligning to TRBD2. With V trimmed by 5 bases and J by 5 bases, 6 bases remained unmatched. The germline gives CDR1 LNHDA, CDR2 SQIVND (reference sequence). CDR3 length: 15 residues. The CDR3 spells CASSFGTSANNEQFF. Written as DNA, the CDR3 is TGTGCCAGTAGTTTTGGGACTAGCGCCAACAATGAGCAGTTCTTC.

The V and J genes are TRBV4-1 and TRBJ1-2; 8 positions agree with TRBD1. Germline assignment: CDR1 MGHRA and CDR2 YSYEKL. The CDR3 is made up of 14 amino acids. The J segment lost 4 bases and the V segment lost 4 bases, leaving 5 bases of the junction unmatched. As DNA, the CDR3 is TGCGCCAGCAGCCCAGACAGGGGTAGCTATGGCTACACCTTC. It codes for CASSPDRGSYGYTF.

The V and J genes are TRBV28 and TRBJ2-3; 7 nucleotides line up with TRBD1. Germline assignment: CDR1 MDHEN and CDR2 SYDVKM. The CDR3 covers 15 residues. Trimming cost V 11 bases and J 0 bases; bases outside gene matches: 11. The CDR3 nucleotides are TGTGCCCTATTGGCCCCGGGACAGAGCACAGATACGCAGTATTTT. As protein: CALLAPGQSTDTQYF.

The rearrangement links TRBV27 to TRBJ2-3, with 11 bases identical to TRBD2. Germline V gene sequence: CDR1 MNHEY, CDR2 SMNVEV (reference sequence). V dropped 8 bases and J dropped 4; count of bases not matched to a gene: 5. The CDR3 has 14 residues. CDR3 coding DNA: TGTGCCAGCGGTACTAGCGGGAGCTCAGATACGCAGTATTTT. This codes for CASGTSGSSDTQYF.

A few counts support this clone. The genes are TRBV30 and TRBJ1-5; 7 bases fit TRBD1. Trimming at V came to 5 bases and at J to 4 bases, leaving 2 bases not matched to a gene. The CDR3 spans 12 residues. Germline V gene sequence: CDR1 GTSNPN, CDR2 SVGIG (reference sequence). The CDR3 here is CAWDRENQPQHF. The CDR3 coding sequence is TGTGCCTGGGACAGGGAAAATCAGCCCCAGCATTTT. Supplemented by reference TRBV30 and TRBJ1-5, the full variable domain reads SQTIHQWPATLVQPVGSPLSLECTVEGTSNPNLYWYRQAAGRGLQLLFYSVGIGQISSEVPQNLSASRPQDRQFILSSKKLLLSDSGFYLCAWDRENQPQHFGDGTRLSIL.

V usage is TRBV5-6 and J usage is TRBJ1-5; perhaps TRBD1 as D (5 bases). The CDR3 extends over 13 amino acids. V gave up 7 bases and J gave up 3 bases, with 11 bases separating them. Germline V lookup: CDR1 SGHDT, CDR2 YYEEEE. The CDR3 loop is CASARGNNQPQHF. The CDR3 region has the DNA TGTGCCAGCGCCCGGGGGAACAATCAGCCCCAGCATTTT.

This rearrangement joins TRBV6-5 to TRBJ1-1; D call uncertain. V lost 0 bases and J lost 0, with 5 bases in between. The V gene's germline CDR1 is MNHEY and CDR2 SVGAGI. This CDR3 spans 14 amino acids. The CDR3 bases are TGTGCCAGCAGTTACTCGGGAGTGAACACTGAAGCTTTCTTT. Its translation is CASSYSGVNTEAFF.